The clone carrying this T cell receptor beta chain was detected once. This CDR3 has 13 amino acids. Looked up from germline, CDR1 is SGHNT and CDR2 is YYREEE (reference sequence). V gave up 5 bases and J gave up 1 base, with 9 bases separating them. This specimen belongs to a study of blood T cell repertoires in COVID-19. Study-level background: The samples span acute and convalescent COVID-19 from the United States, Italy and Spain. Sources were T cells, B-cell-depleted T cells, or PBMCs; the material itself was cDNA or gDNA.

The protocol was immunoSEQ multiplex PCR, while the TCRdb copy is restricted to in-frame clones and leaves out a portion. The table includes about 230,000 clones, more than 75% detected once. Followed over time, Seattle patients had been enrolled while infection was active. The chain combines TRBV5-4 with TRBJ2-5; D is possibly TRBD1 (6 bases). The source of this sequence is a man aged 45-60 years with COVID-19, enrolled during active disease. The sequencing input was peripheral blood. The DNA of the CDR3 is TGTGCCAGCAGGGGACAAACCCAAGAGACCCAGTACTTC. Amino acids: CASRGQTQETQYF.